These 24 T cell receptor beta chains were sequenced from one sample in a study of blood T cell repertoires in COVID-19. Sequencing was performed with immunoSEQ multiplex PCR; in TCRdb, only in-frame clones are kept and a portion is missing. Of 250,000 to 300,000 clones listed, roughly 93% are singletons. The sequenced sample was PBMCs or T cells enriched from blood (not recorded which). The receptors shown here come from a woman between 40 and 55 years old with acute COVID-19.

The chain combines TRBV27 with TRBJ1-3, with D possibly being TRBD1 (6 bases). V dropped 7 bases and J dropped 1 base, with 14 bases sitting between them. The germline V gene encodes CDR1 MNHEY and CDR2 SMNVEV (reference sequence). CDR3 length: 15 amino acids. DNA of the CDR3: TGTGCCAGCACCGACTTAGGGGGATCTGGAAACACCATATATTTT. It encodes CASTDLGGSGNTIYF.

The chain recombines TRBV9 with TRBJ2-5; 8 nucleotides agree with TRBD1. Germline V gene sequence: CDR1 SGDLS, CDR2 YYNGEE. V was pared by 0 bases and J by 0 bases, with 1 base of the junction left unmatched. This CDR3 comprises 15 residues. The CDR3 coding sequence is TGTGCCAGCAGCGTAGGGGACAGGTACCAAGAGACCCAGTACTTC. This sequence encodes CASSVGDRYQETQYF.

The chain uses TRBV6-6 and TRBJ2-7; TRBD2 might be the D (6 bases). Trimming removed 7 bases from V and 3 bases from J, with 19 bases in between. This CDR3 has 15 residues. Per germline, CDR1 MNHNY and CDR2 SVGAGI (reference sequence). The CDR3 loop reads CASTQIGGRYYEQYF. CDR3 nucleotides: TGTGCCAGCACTCAGATTGGGGGGAGGTACTACGAGCAGTACTTC.

The rearrangement links TRBV28 to TRBJ2-5, with 9 positions matching TRBD1. There are 13 residues in the CDR3. Trimming at V came to 6 bases and at J to 5 bases, leaving 4 bases not matched to a gene. CDR1 and CDR2 from the germline V gene are MDHEN and SYDVKM. The CDR3 bases are TGTGCCAGCAGAAACAGGGGGCTTGAGACCCAGTACTTC. Translated: CASRNRGLETQYF.

This clone appeared a few times. The chain links TRBV27 to TRBJ1-4; tentatively, D is TRBD1 (5 bases). CDR1 MNHEY and CDR2 SMNVEV come from the germline V gene (reference sequence). The germline V and J ends were trimmed by 5 bases and 6 bases, with 19 bases remaining between them. This CDR3 contains 16 residues. The CDR3 DNA is TGTGCCAGCAGTAGAACCCTTGGGACGGGGGATGAAAAACTGTTTTTT. This sequence encodes CASSRTLGTGDEKLFF.

J is TRBJ2-5 and V is TRBV4-2, with 14 bases lining up with TRBD2. V trimming: 6 bases; J trimming: 5 bases; junction bases outside the gene matches: 20. The CDR3 is made up of 20 amino acids. CDR1 and CDR2 from the germline V gene are LGHNA and YNFKEQ. The CDR3 loop is CASRPRGTAGLAGARETQYF. The CDR3 DNA is TGTGCCAGCAGGCCCCGGGGGACAGCGGGACTAGCGGGAGCTAGGGAGACCCAGTACTTC.

The chain is built from TRBV29-1 and TRBJ1-3; weak D call: TRBD1 (6 bases). The CDR3 is made up of 14 amino acids. From germline, CDR1 is SQVTM and CDR2 ANQGSEA. Between the trimmed V and J ends, which lost 6 bases and 3 bases, there was a span of 15 bases. CDR3 in amino acids: CSVLGSGVGNTIYF. The CDR3 DNA reads TGCAGCGTACTCGGCTCAGGGGTTGGAAACACCATATATTTT.

The J gene is TRBJ2-2, the V gene TRBV9; no definite D call. This CDR3 has 12 amino acids. Germline V gene lookup returns CDR1 SGDLS and CDR2 YYNGEE. Deletions cut 5 bases from V and 3 bases from J, with 5 bases between. The CDR3 here is CASRRDTGELFF. The CDR3, as DNA: TGTGCCAGCAGGAGAGACACCGGGGAGCTGTTTTTT.

The chain uses TRBV14 and TRBJ2-3, with 7 bases aligning to TRBD1. Trimming took 6 bases from V and 3 from J; bases not matched to a gene: 15. Germline V lookup: CDR1 SGHDN, CDR2 FVKESK. This CDR3 has 17 residues. The CDR3, as DNA: TGTGCCAGCAGTAAGGTCGGTCCAGGGGGAATAACAGATACGCAGTATTTT. Protein product: CASSKVGPGGITDTQYF.

This clone was seen a few times. The V call is TRBV28, the J call TRBJ2-3; 7 positions agree with TRBD2. From germline, CDR1 is MDHEN and CDR2 SYDVKM. The CDR3 is 15 amino acids. Trimming cost V 4 bases and J 1 base; bases outside gene matches: 5. CDR3 nucleotides: TGTGCCAGCAGTTCCGCTAGCGGACGCACAGATACGCAGTATTTT. Amino acid sequence: CASSSASGRTDTQYF.

The chain recombines TRBV7-8 with TRBJ2-7; D not resolved. The CDR3 extends over 14 amino acids. Germline CDR1 reads SGHVS; CDR2 reads FQNEAQ. V lost 5 bases and J lost 0, with 11 bases in between. This chain's CDR3 is CASSPRLSSYEQYF. CDR3 bases: TGTGCCAGCAGCCCGAGACTGAGCTCCTACGAGCAGTACTTC.

This chain joins TRBV5-1 and TRBJ2-1; D is uncertain. Germline values: CDR1 SGHRS, CDR2 YFSETQ. The CDR3 contains 13 residues. V lost 0 bases and J lost 4, with 5 bases in between. Here the CDR3 reads CASSLASYNEQFF. In nucleotides, the CDR3 is TGCGCCAGCAGCTTGGCTAGTTACAATGAGCAGTTCTTC.

This clone was recorded only once. This chain links TRBV2 with TRBJ2-1, with D perhaps matching TRBD1 (6 bases). V was shortened by 6 bases and J by 3 bases, with 12 bases between the two germline ends. The germline V gene has CDR1 SNHLY and CDR2 FYNNEI. The CDR3 covers 14 residues. CDR3 sequence (DNA): TGTGCCAGCAGAGGCAGGGGAAGCTACAATGAGCAGTTCTTC. Translation: CASRGRGSYNEQFF.

This chain connects TRBV19 to TRBJ1-2; D not certain. There are 14 residues in the CDR3. V was pared by 3 bases and J by 1 base, with 9 bases between. Germline CDR1 and CDR2: LNHDA and SQIVND (reference sequence). The CDR3 DNA follows: TGTGCCAGTAGTATCTGGCAGAATAACTATGGCTACACCTTC. Its protein product is CASSIWQNNYGYTF.

V and J are TRBV23-1 and TRBJ2-2, with TRBD1 matching over 7 bases. TRBV23-1 is an ORF; its function is uncertain. There are 18 residues in the CDR3. Unmatched junction bases numbered 8, after V lost 1 base and J lost 0 bases. The CDR3 spells CASSQCTGTESNTGELFF. CDR3 DNA: TGCGCCAGCAGTCAATGTACCGGGACAGAATCGAACACCGGGGAGCTGTTTTTT.

The chain combines TRBV28 with TRBJ2-5; D not resolved. Trimming took 3 bases from V and 4 from J, leaving 3 bases between them. The CDR3 contains 11 residues. CDR1 MDHEN and CDR2 SYDVKM come from the germline V gene. The CDR3 DNA reads TGTGCCAGCAGTTTTCGAGAGACCCAGTACTTC. Amino acids: CASSFRETQYF.

The chain has TRBV27 and TRBJ2-5, with a tentative D call TRBD1 (7 bases). The CDR3 has 15 amino acids. The germline V gene encodes CDR1 MNHEY and CDR2 SMNVEV (reference sequence). V was cut by 4 bases and J by 2 bases, with 14 bases left in between. The CDR3 sequence is CASSSAGTAQETQYF. CDR3 DNA: TGTGCCAGCAGTTCCGCGGGGACAGCGCAAGAGACCCAGTACTTC.

The V gene is TRBV28, the J gene TRBJ1-1; unclear D gene. Trimming took off 5 bases at V and 1 base at J, with 5 bases between the two ends. CDR3 length: 12 residues. The germline V gene has CDR1 MDHEN and CDR2 SYDVKM. In nucleotides, the CDR3 is TGTGCCAGCAGTCTAGGGAACACTGAAGCTTTCTTT. Translating it yields CASSLGNTEAFF.

The gene calls are TRBV11-2 and TRBJ2-7; tentatively, D is TRBD1 (6 bases). CDR1 and CDR2 from the germline V gene are SGHAT and FQNNGV. The CDR3 sequence is 15 residues long. Trimming pared 4 bases from V and 0 bases from J, leaving 13 bases between. The CDR3: CASSWGPGSSYEQYF. CDR3 sequence (DNA): TGTGCCAGCAGCTGGGGGCCGGGGAGCTCCTACGAGCAGTACTTC.

This sequence joins TRBV6-1 and TRBJ2-5; 7 nucleotides agree with TRBD1. The V segment lost 3 bases and the J segment 5 bases; nucleotides outside the gene matches: 6. The V gene's germline CDR1 is MNHNS and CDR2 SASEGT. This CDR3 comprises 14 residues. The CDR3 region is CASSETGSGETQYF. The CDR3 coding sequence is TGTGCCAGCAGTGAGACAGGGTCGGGGGAGACCCAGTACTTC.

V usage is TRBV30 and J usage is TRBJ1-2; 7 bases line up with TRBD1. The germline CDR1 and CDR2 sequences are GTSNPN and SVGIG (reference sequence). This CDR3 region has 13 residues. J gave up 7 bases and V 5 bases, and 10 bases lay outside the gene matches. CDR3 bases: TGTGCCTGGGGTGGGGACAGCTGGTCTGGCTACACCTTC. It codes for CAWGGDSWSGYTF.

The CDR3 reads CASSLLQTDTQYF. The CDR3 DNA is TGTGCCAGCAGCTTACTACAGACAGATACGCAGTATTTT. The chain joins TRBV7-3 to TRBJ2-3; no firm D call. Trimming removed 2 bases from V and 3 bases from J, with 6 bases in between. In germline, CDR1 is SGHTA, CDR2 FQGTGA. The CDR3 has 13 amino acids.

The rearrangement links TRBV29-1 to TRBJ2-1; TRBD2 might be the D (6 bases). V dropped 7 bases and J dropped 8 bases, with 12 bases sitting between them. Germline values: CDR1 SQVTM, CDR2 ANQGSEA. This CDR3 has 11 amino acids. The CDR3, as DNA: TGCAGCGGTCGACTAGGGGATGAGCAGTTCTTC. Translation: CSGRLGDEQFF.

The table lists this clone with a count of one. The chain uses TRBV7-9 and TRBJ1-6; D is uncertain. The CDR3 sequence is 13 residues long. V dropped 4 bases and J dropped 8 bases, with 9 bases sitting between them. Germline V gives CDR1 SEHNR, CDR2 FQNEAQ (reference sequence). The CDR3 spells CASSSRQDSPLHF. The CDR3 DNA reads TGTGCCAGCAGCTCGAGACAAGATTCACCCCTCCACTTT.